The 8 T cell receptor beta chains listed next were all sequenced from one sample in a study of cytotoxic CD8 clonotypes in ibrutinib-treated CLL. Some clones are missing from TCRdb's copy, which holds only in-frame ones; the method was immunoSEQ multiplex PCR. In the table there are 250,000 or so clones, under 75% of which are singletons. Specimen: PBMCs, collected after 24 months of ibrutinib treatment. These receptors all stem from a human donor with chronic lymphocytic leukemia.

The V and J genes are TRBV6-5 and TRBJ1-5, with a tentative D call TRBD1 (6 bases). Trimming pared 4 bases from V and 4 bases from J, leaving 11 bases between. Germline V gene data show CDR1 as MNHEY and CDR2 as SVGAGI. The CDR3 extends over 14 amino acids. The CDR3 spells CASSLLGQNQPQHF. The CDR3 coding sequence is TGTGCCAGCAGTTTGCTGGGACAAAATCAGCCCCAGCATTTT.

This clone has a handful of counts. The chain uses TRBV4-3 and TRBJ2-1, with D perhaps matching TRBD1 (6 bases). CDR3 length: 15 residues. The V gene's germline CDR1 is LGHNA and CDR2 YSLEER. The ends were cut back, 0 bases at V and 5 bases at J, with 11 bases in the middle. Here the CDR3 reads CASSQDGTPDNEQFF. CDR3 nucleotide sequence: TGCGCCAGCAGCCAAGATGGGACACCTGACAATGAGCAGTTCTTC.

Only a few counts were recorded for this clone. The chain employs TRBV5-1 and TRBJ2-1; TRBD2 matches at 7 bases. V lost 2 bases, J lost 9 bases, and 11 bases stayed unmatched. Germline V gives CDR1 SGHRS, CDR2 YFSETQ. The CDR3 has 15 residues. The CDR3 sequence: CASSFSGTSDGEQFF. CDR3 coding DNA: TGCGCCAGCAGCTTTTCCGGAACTAGCGATGGTGAGCAGTTCTTC.

This chain links TRBV2 with TRBJ2-1, with D perhaps matching TRBD2 (5 bases). The CDR3 is 11 amino acids. Germline loops: CDR1 SNHLY, CDR2 FYNNEI. Between the trimmed V and J ends, which lost 5 bases and 8 bases, there was a span of 7 bases. The CDR3 nucleotides read TGTGCCAGCAGTCCGAGGGATGAGCAGTTCTTC. Protein sequence: CASSPRDEQFF. The complete variable domain, with remaining parts taken from reference TRBV2 and TRBJ2-1, reads EPEVTQTPSHQVTQMGQEVILRCVPISNHLYFYWYRQILGQKVEFLVSFYNNEISEKSEIFDDQFSVERPDGSNFTLKIRSTKLEDSAMYFCASSPRDEQFFGPGTRLTVL.

This chain joins TRBV10-1 and TRBJ2-7; 8 bases align to TRBD2. This CDR3 has 15 residues. The J segment lost 5 bases and the V segment lost 10 bases, leaving 16 bases of the junction unmatched. CDR1 and CDR2 (germline): WNHNN, SYGVQD (reference sequence). The CDR3 bases are TGCGCCAAAATCAAGCGGGAGAGCCTGGGTGACGAGCAGTACTTC. Encoded protein: CAKIKRESLGDEQYF.

The gene calls are TRBV11-2 and TRBJ2-7; TRBD2 matches 8 bases. The trim removed 6 bases at V and 3 bases at J, leaving 7 bases unmatched. The CDR3 sequence is 14 residues long. Germline V lookup: CDR1 SGHAT, CDR2 FQNNGV. The CDR3 sequence is CASRVTGTSYEQYF. The CDR3 region has the DNA TGTGCCAGCAGAGTAACCGGGACTAGCTACGAGCAGTACTTC.

This rearrangement joins TRBV2 to TRBJ2-3, with D uncertain. CDR1 SNHLY and CDR2 FYNNEI come from the germline V gene. The CDR3 has 14 amino acids. The ends were cut back, 10 bases at V and 0 bases at J, with 14 bases in the middle. CDR3 amino acids: CATSQTSSTDTQYF. CDR3 sequence (DNA): TGTGCCACGAGTCAGACTTCTAGCACAGATACGCAGTATTTT. The whole variable domain, remainder taken from reference TRBV2 and TRBJ2-3, is EPEVTQTPSHQVTQMGQEVILRCVPISNHLYFYWYRQILGQKVEFLVSFYNNEISEKSEIFDDQFSVERPDGSNFTLKIRSTKLEDSAMYFCATSQTSSTDTQYFGPGTRLTVL.

The chain uses TRBV29-1 and TRBJ2-2; no clear D gene. V lost 7 bases and J 4 bases, leaving 7 bases between the germline ends. The CDR3 is made up of 11 amino acids. Germline V gene sequence: CDR1 SQVTM, CDR2 ANQGSEA. The CDR3 nucleotides are TGCAGCGCTTCTCTCACCGGGGAGCTGTTTTTT. This codes for CSASLTGELFF.